Below are 19 T cell receptor beta chains sequenced from a single sample in a study of blood T cell repertoires in COVID-19. Using immunoSEQ multiplex PCR, the repertoire was profiled, and TCRdb retains in-frame clones only, with some absent. The repertoire holds more than 140,000 clones, with 84% as singletons. The sample consisted of peripheral blood. These receptors were taken from a woman aged 45 to 65 in a cohort sampled during active or convalescent COVID-19.

The rearrangement links TRBV24-1 to TRBJ2-7, with TRBD1 matching 9 bases. CDR3 length equals 15 residues. Germline CDR1 is KGHDR and CDR2 is SFDVKD. The V gene end was trimmed by 2 bases and the J gene end by 6 bases; junction bases not matched to a gene: 7. CDR3: CATSDSGQGASEQYF. CDR3 DNA sequence: TGTGCCACCAGTGATTCGGGACAGGGTGCCTCCGAGCAGTACTTC.

The chain employs TRBV7-2 and TRBJ2-3; 8 positions match TRBD2. CDR3 length equals 16 residues. Unmatched junction bases numbered 10, after V lost 2 bases and J lost 6 bases. Per the germline V gene, CDR1 is SGHTA and CDR2 is FQGNSA. CDR3 residues: CASSLSGSGAGDTQYF. CDR3 nucleotides: TGTGCCAGCAGCTTAAGTGGTAGCGGGGCGGGGGATACGCAGTATTTT.

The V and J genes are TRBV4-2 and TRBJ2-7; 8 bases align to TRBD2. The CDR3 has 15 residues. After removal of 7 bases from V and 1 base from J, the junction contained 9 bases not matched to a gene. The germline CDR1 and CDR2 sequences are LGHNA and YNFKEQ. The CDR3: CASTLLAAGSYEQYF. The CDR3 DNA reads as TGTGCCAGCACCTTACTAGCGGCAGGGTCCTACGAGCAGTACTTC.

This rearrangement joins TRBV5-1 to TRBJ1-2; D is possibly TRBD1 (5 bases). Trimming pared 4 bases from V and 7 bases from J, leaving 11 bases between. This CDR3 region has 12 residues. Looked up from germline, CDR1 is SGHRS and CDR2 is YFSETQ. CDR3 residues: CASSTGGTGYTF. CDR3 sequence (DNA): TGCGCCAGCAGCACCGGGGGGACTGGCTACACCTTC.

This rearrangement joins TRBV3-1 (or the pseudogene TRBV3-2) to TRBJ1-4, with 9 bases aligning to TRBD1. The CDR3 covers 15 residues. V gave up 5 bases and J gave up 5 bases; unmatched junction bases: 6. Germline CDR1 reads LGHDT; CDR2 reads YNNKEL (reference sequence). The CDR3, as DNA: TGTGCCAGCAGCAAGACAGGGGGAGGGAATGAAAAACTGTTTTTT. Translated, it gives CASSKTGGGNEKLFF.

The genes are TRBV5-1 and TRBJ2-2; possible D gene TRBD1, 6 bases. This CDR3 spans 15 amino acids. V lost 0 bases to trimming and J lost 7 bases, with 13 bases between them. CDR1 SGHRS and CDR2 YFSETQ come from the germline V gene. The DNA for the CDR3 is TGCGCCAGCAGCTTGGAAATGACAGGTGGCGGGGAGCTGTTTTTT. Encoded protein: CASSLEMTGGGELFF.

J is TRBJ2-1 and V is TRBV7-9, with D possibly being TRBD1 (6 bases). The CDR3 is made up of 14 amino acids. Germline V gene sequence: CDR1 SEHNR, CDR2 FQNEAQ (reference sequence). CDR3 in DNA: TGTGCATGGGGGAGAGGGGGAACGTACAATGAGCAGTTCTTC. Translated, it gives CAWGRGGTYNEQFF.

This rearrangement joins TRBV11-2 to TRBJ1-5, with 8 bases identical to TRBD1. Germline assignment: CDR1 SGHAT and CDR2 FQNNGV. CDR3 length: 15 residues. The V and J ends lost 6 bases and 4 bases, in that order; junction bases with no gene match: 8. The CDR3 region is CASRKGQGRNQPQHF. CDR3 coding DNA: TGTGCCAGCAGGAAAGGACAGGGACGTAATCAGCCCCAGCATTTT. The full variable domain, completed using reference TRBV11-2 and TRBJ1-5, is EAGVAQSPRYKIIEKRQSVAFWCNPISGHATLYWYQQILGQGPKLLIQFQNNGVVDDSQLPKDRFSAERLKGVDSTLKIQPAKLEDSAVYLCASRKGQGRNQPQHFGDGTRLSIL.

The chain carries TRBV11-1 and TRBJ1-1, with a tentative D call TRBD1 (6 bases). There are 14 residues in the CDR3. Germline CDR1 reads SGHAT; CDR2 reads FQDESV (reference sequence). The V end lost 5 bases, the J end lost 3 bases, and 13 bases lay between the germline ends. The CDR3 spells CASSRWGQDTEAFF. CDR3 DNA sequence: TGTGCCAGCAGCCGGTGGGGGCAGGACACTGAAGCTTTCTTT.

This rearrangement joins TRBV6-2 or TRBV6-3 to TRBJ2-6, with TRBD1 matching 9 bases. CDR3 size: 18 residues. Germline trimming cut 5 bases from V and 1 base from J; bases unmatched to any gene: 9. Per the germline V gene, CDR1 is MNHEY and CDR2 is SVGEGT. CDR3 loop: CASSRGQGQRSGANVLTF. The DNA for the CDR3 is TGTGCCAGCAGTAGGGGACAGGGTCAAAGGTCTGGGGCCAACGTCCTGACTTTC.

This clone was counted a few times. The CDR3 sequence: CASSLDEGLAESSYEQYF. The CDR3 coding sequence is TGTGCCAGCAGCTTAGATGAAGGACTAGCGGAAAGCTCCTACGAGCAGTACTTC. The rearrangement joins TRBV11-3 to TRBJ2-7; 10 bases agree with TRBD2. J lost 0 bases, V lost 0 bases, and 8 bases had no gene match. The length of the CDR3 is 18 residues. Germline V gene sequence: CDR1 SGHNT, CDR2 YENEEA.

The chain employs TRBV11-2 and TRBJ2-1; TRBD2 matches 9 bases. Trimming took 1 base from V and 7 from J; bases not matched to a gene: 5. Germline values: CDR1 SGHAT, CDR2 FQNNGV. The CDR3 sequence is 15 residues long. The CDR3 here is CASSLASGVWNEQFF. The CDR3 region has the DNA TGTGCCAGCAGCTTAGCTAGCGGGGTATGGAATGAGCAGTTCTTC.

CDR3 nucleotide sequence: TGCGCCAGCAGCTCGACTAGCGGGAACAATGAGCAGTTCTTC. As protein: CASSSTSGNNEQFF. The chain joins TRBV5-1 to TRBJ2-1; 11 nucleotides align to TRBD2. CDR1 and CDR2 (germline): SGHRS, YFSETQ. V gave up 3 bases and J gave up 5 bases; unmatched junction bases: 1. This CDR3 comprises 14 residues.

The gene calls are TRBV18 and TRBJ1-5; D might be TRBD1 (6 bases). Germline V gene data show CDR1 as KGHSH and CDR2 as LQKENI. This CDR3 spans 16 amino acids. The V end was cut by 2 bases, the J end by 0 bases, with 11 bases between. The CDR3 coding sequence is TGTGCCAGCTCACCAGGGACACCTCATAGCAATCAGCCCCAGCATTTT. Encoded protein: CASSPGTPHSNQPQHF.

V gene TRBV27 combines with J gene TRBJ1-5; tentatively, D is TRBD1 (6 bases). The CDR3 is 14 residues long. V was pared by 2 bases and J by 7 bases, with 12 bases between. Germline V lookup: CDR1 MNHEY, CDR2 SMNVEV (reference sequence). The CDR3 nucleotides are TGTGCCAGCAGTTTAGGGGCAGGGGAACAGCCCCAGCATTTT. Its translation: CASSLGAGEQPQHF.

This clone was found a few times. The V call is TRBV7-2, the J call TRBJ2-7, with 11 positions matching TRBD2. Unmatched junction bases numbered 3, after V lost 1 base and J lost 4 bases. CDR1 SGHTA and CDR2 FQGNSA come from the germline V gene. CDR3 length equals 15 residues. CDR3 in amino acids: CASSLVTSGGYEQYF. The CDR3 nucleotides read TGTGCCAGCAGCTTAGTAACTAGCGGGGGTTACGAGCAGTACTTC.

This clone was seen a handful of times. The chain combines TRBV7-8 with TRBJ1-2; D ambiguous. The CDR3 runs to 15 residues. Germline V gives CDR1 SGHVS, CDR2 FQNEAQ. Trimming shortened V by 0 bases and J by 5 bases, and 13 bases separated the two germline ends. The CDR3 nucleotides read TGTGCCAGCAGCTTAGCGTCCGGGATCGGATATGGCTACACCTTC. This gives the protein CASSLASGIGYGYTF.

The chain has TRBV4-1 and TRBJ2-7; D ambiguous. The germline V gene encodes CDR1 MGHRA and CDR2 YSYEKL. This CDR3 is built from 12 residues. V was shortened by 2 bases and J by 5 bases, with 7 bases between the two germline ends. For the CDR3, the DNA is TGCGCCAGCAGCCAACCCCCAGACGAGCAGTACTTC. Its protein product is CASSQPPDEQYF.

The V gene is TRBV19, the J gene TRBJ1-1; D not resolved. The length of the CDR3 is 13 residues. Trimming left V 6 bases short and J 2 bases short, with 10 bases between. From germline, CDR1 is LNHDA and CDR2 SQIVND (reference sequence). This CDR3 is CASSRSYNTEAFF. CDR3 DNA: TGTGCCAGTAGCCGATCCTATAACACTGAAGCTTTCTTT.